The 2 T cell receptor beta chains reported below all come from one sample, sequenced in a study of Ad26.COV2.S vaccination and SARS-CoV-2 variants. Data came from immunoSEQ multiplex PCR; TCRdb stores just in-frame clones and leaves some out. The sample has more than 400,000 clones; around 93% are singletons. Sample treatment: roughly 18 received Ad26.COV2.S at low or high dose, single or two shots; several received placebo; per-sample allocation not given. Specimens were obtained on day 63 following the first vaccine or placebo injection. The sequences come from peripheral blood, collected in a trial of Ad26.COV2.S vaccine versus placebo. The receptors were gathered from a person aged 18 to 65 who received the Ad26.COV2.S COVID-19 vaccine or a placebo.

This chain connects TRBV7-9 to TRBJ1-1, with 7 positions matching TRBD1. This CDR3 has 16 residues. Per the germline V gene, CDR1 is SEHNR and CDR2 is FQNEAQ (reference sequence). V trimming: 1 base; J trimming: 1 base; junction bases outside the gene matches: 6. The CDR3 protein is CASSLGQGGGNTEAFF. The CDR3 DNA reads TGTGCCAGCAGCTTAGGACAGGGTGGAGGGAACACTGAAGCTTTCTTT. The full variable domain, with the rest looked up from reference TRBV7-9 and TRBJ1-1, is DTGVSQNPRHKITKRGQNVTFRCDPISEHNRLYWYRQTLGQGPEFLTYFQNEAQLEKSRLLSDRFSAERPKGSFSTLEIQRTEQGDSAMYLCASSLGQGGGNTEAFFGQGTRLTVV.

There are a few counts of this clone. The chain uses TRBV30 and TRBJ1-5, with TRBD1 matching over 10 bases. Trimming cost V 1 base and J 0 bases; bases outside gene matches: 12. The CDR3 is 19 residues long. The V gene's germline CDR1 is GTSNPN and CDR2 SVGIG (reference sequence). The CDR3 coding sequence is TGTGCCTGGAGTGCTAGGGGACAGGGGCGAGGATTTAGCAATCAGCCCCAGCATTTT. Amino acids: CAWSARGQGRGFSNQPQHF.